Presented here are 18 T cell receptor beta chains from one specimen sequenced in a study of blood T cell repertoires in COVID-19. Clones were sequenced by immunoSEQ multiplex PCR, and TCRdb holds only the in-frame ones, with some missing. The sample records around 190,000 clones, less than 90% being singletons. The material sequenced was peripheral blood. The receptor set was obtained from a man between 70 and 80 years old with active or convalescent COVID-19.

This rearrangement joins TRBV5-8 to TRBJ1-2, with D perhaps TRBD1 (6 bases). Trimming shortened V by 4 bases and J by 7 bases, and 23 bases separated the two germline ends. The germline V gene has CDR1 SGHTS and CDR2 YDEGEE. The CDR3 is made up of 16 amino acids. The CDR3 spells CASSPGQPLPKFGYTF. The CDR3 DNA is TGTGCCAGCAGCCCCGGACAGCCTCTCCCGAAGTTTGGCTACACCTTC.

The V and J genes are TRBV28 and TRBJ1-1; 9 bases line up with TRBD1. Germline trimming cut 5 bases from V and 7 bases from J; bases unmatched to any gene: 8. The CDR3 is made up of 14 amino acids. CDR1 MDHEN and CDR2 SYDVKM come from the germline V gene. The chain's CDR3 is CASSTPDRGVEAFF. The DNA for the CDR3 is TGTGCCAGCAGTACACCAGACAGGGGGGTTGAAGCTTTCTTT.

J is TRBJ1-6 and V is TRBV11-2; D perhaps matches TRBD1 (6 bases). The CDR3 extends over 14 amino acids. V shed 5 bases and J shed 10 bases, with 15 bases lying between them. The germline CDR1 and CDR2 sequences are SGHAT and FQNNGV. The CDR3 DNA sequence: TGTGCCAGCAGCGCCAACAGGGTAGGGTCACCCCTCCACTTT. Translation gives CASSANRVGSPLHF.

CDR3 loop: CATQRGTSGRHEQFF. The CDR3 DNA is TGTGCCACCCAGAGGGGGACTAGCGGGAGACATGAGCAGTTCTTC. V gene TRBV24-1 combines with J gene TRBJ2-1; TRBD2 matches 14 bases. In germline, CDR1 is KGHDR, CDR2 SFDVKD. The CDR3 runs 15 residues. Losses at the gene ends were 9 bases for V and 8 bases for J; bases not matched to a gene: 8.

The chain carries TRBV12-3 or TRBV12-4 and TRBJ2-3; TRBD2 might be the D (5 bases). The CDR3 is 13 amino acids. Trimming shortened V by 5 bases and J by 5 bases, and 11 bases separated the two germline ends. The CDR3 loop is CASSRGSEDTQYF. The CDR3 region has the DNA TGTGCCAGCAGTAGAGGGTCGGAAGATACGCAGTATTTT.

This chain uses TRBV24-1 with TRBJ2-1, with TRBD2 matching 8 bases. V shed 4 bases, J shed 0 bases, and the junction held 7 bases outside the gene matches. The CDR3 is made up of 17 amino acids. Germline CDR1 and CDR2: KGHDR and SFDVKD. Written as DNA, the CDR3 is TGTGCCACCAGTGACAAGACTAGCGTGAGCTCCTACAATGAGCAGTTCTTC. Translating gives CATSDKTSVSSYNEQFF.

The chain has TRBV10-3 and TRBJ1-6; TRBD1 is a possible D gene (6 bases). From germline, CDR1 is ENHRY and CDR2 SYGVKD. Trimming cost V 9 bases and J 5 bases, with 11 bases left between them. CDR3 size: 13 residues. The CDR3 DNA sequence: TGTGCCATGGGGGGGCAGCATAATTCACCCCTCCACTTT. Translating it yields CAMGGQHNSPLHF.

The genes are TRBV2 and TRBJ1-5, with a possible D match to TRBD1 (6 bases). Germline V lookup: CDR1 SNHLY, CDR2 FYNNEI. This CDR3 contains 15 residues. V was shortened by 4 bases and J by 4 bases, with 14 bases between the two germline ends. The CDR3 DNA is TGTGCCAGCAGTGGGAGACAGGCCAAAAATCAGCCCCAGCATTTT. Protein: CASSGRQAKNQPQHF.

The rearrangement uses TRBV6-1 and TRBJ1-2; 10 nucleotides match TRBD1. This CDR3 is built from 16 residues. V lost 3 bases to trimming and J lost 6 bases; unmatched junction nucleotides: 10. The germline V gene encodes CDR1 MNHNS and CDR2 SASEGT. The CDR3 DNA follows: TGTGCCAGCAGTGACATACGACAGGGGGCCCGGGATGGCTACACCTTC. Amino acids: CASSDIRQGARDGYTF.

This chain joins TRBV6-5 and TRBJ1-6; D might be TRBD1 (5 bases). V was pared by 0 bases and J by 5 bases, with 11 bases between. The germline gives CDR1 MNHEY, CDR2 SVGAGI. This CDR3 is 16 amino acids long. In DNA form, the CDR3 reads TGTGCCAGCAGTTACTCGAGGAGGGGCCATAATTCACCCCTCCACTTT. Its protein product is CASSYSRRGHNSPLHF.

The gene calls are TRBV29-1 and TRBJ2-7, with D possibly TRBD2 on 5 matching bases. CDR3 length: 13 amino acids. Germline V gene lookup returns CDR1 SQVTM and CDR2 ANQGSEA. The V gene lost 5 bases and the J gene lost 7 bases, with 18 bases spanning the gap. Here the CDR3 reads CSVYIRTSREQYF. CDR3 sequence (DNA): TGCAGCGTTTACATTCGGACTTCGCGGGAGCAGTACTTC.

As concerns this clone: The identical CDR3 is also encoded by other nucleotide sequences in the sample. This sequence joins TRBV6-4 and TRBJ2-3, with 8 bases aligning to TRBD1. The CDR3 has 14 residues. The V segment lost 6 bases and the J segment 1 base; nucleotides outside the gene matches: 3. The V gene's germline CDR1 is MRHNA and CDR2 SNTAGT. CDR3 nucleotide sequence: TGTGCCAGCAGCGGACAGGGAGGCACAGATACGCAGTATTTT. It encodes CASSGQGGTDTQYF.

V is TRBV9 and J is TRBJ2-3; TRBD2 matches 7 bases. The CDR3 is made up of 15 amino acids. Trimming cost V 4 bases and J 4 bases; bases outside gene matches: 9. Per the germline V gene, CDR1 is SGDLS and CDR2 is YYNGEE. The CDR3 here is CASSPKGGVPDTQYF. DNA of the CDR3: TGTGCCAGCAGCCCAAAGGGAGGGGTTCCAGATACGCAGTATTTT.

V usage is TRBV7-3 and J usage is TRBJ2-2; TRBD1 matches at 7 bases. With V trimmed by 4 bases and J by 0 bases, 5 bases remained unmatched. The CDR3 length is 16 residues. Germline CDR1 reads SGHTA; CDR2 reads FQGTGA. The CDR3 coding sequence is TGTGCCAGCAGCTGGGCCGGGACAGCGAACACCGGGGAGCTGTTTTTT. Translation gives CASSWAGTANTGELFF.

CDR3 loop: CASSLLADSGNTIYF. In DNA form, the CDR3 reads TGTGCCAGCAGCTTATTGGCAGACTCTGGAAACACCATATATTTT. The chain joins TRBV5-5 to TRBJ1-3; no definite D call. Between the trimmed V and J ends, which lost 2 bases and 0 bases, there was a span of 9 bases. The CDR3 covers 15 residues. Per the germline V gene, CDR1 is SGHKS and CDR2 is YYEKEE (reference sequence).

The chain recombines TRBV19 with TRBJ1-5; D is possibly TRBD1 (6 bases). Germline CDR1 and CDR2: LNHDA and SQIVND (reference sequence). This CDR3 contains 15 residues. V gave up 7 bases and J gave up 3 bases, with 16 bases separating them. CDR3 sequence (DNA): TGTGCCAGTACCCCCACAGGGAGGGTCAATCAGCCCCAGCATTTT. Translation gives CASTPTGRVNQPQHF.

This chain joins TRBV2 and TRBJ2-5; D possibly corresponds to TRBD1 (5 bases). V lost 5 bases to trimming and J lost 5 bases, with 18 bases between them. This CDR3 has 15 residues. Per germline, CDR1 SNHLY and CDR2 FYNNEI. CDR3 DNA: TGTGCCAGCAGTCCCGACAGACACTCTGGGGAGACCCAGTACTTC. Protein sequence: CASSPDRHSGETQYF.

The V gene is TRBV18, the J gene TRBJ1-1, with 9 bases matching TRBD1. Germline V gene data show CDR1 as KGHSH and CDR2 as LQKENI. CDR3 length: 13 residues. The V gene end was trimmed by 10 bases and the J gene end by 1 base; junction bases not matched to a gene: 4. This chain's CDR3 is CATADRGNTEAFF. CDR3 sequence (DNA): TGTGCCACCGCGGACAGGGGGAACACTGAAGCTTTCTTT.